The T cell receptor beta chain under discussion was sequenced for a study of vaccination effects on CD4 cells after COVID-19. General study points: Late post-vaccination, clones induced by infection and those induced by vaccine underwent marked clonal contraction. Early post-infection timepoints were absent, and convalescent patients were few.

The table came from immunoSEQ multiplex PCR; TCRdb's copy has only in-frame clones and leaves some out. The data show 70,000 or so clones, with about 79% seen just once and under 12% held by the top ten. Viral peptide pools were used in the ViraFEST assay to expand antigen-specific CD4+ T cells, and sequencing came afterward. The culture ran for roughly ten days, and then CD4+ T cells were isolated. Previously uninfected by SARS-CoV-2, the vaccine recipients also showed negative nucleocapsid antibodies. Wells each received two million PBMC, cultured with 9 to 10 IU/ml IL-2 and 8.5 to 10 ug/ml peptides. IL-2 medium was substituted for half the medium on days 3 and 7. The CDR3 sequence is 14 residues long. Looked up from germline, CDR1 is MNHNS and CDR2 is SASEGT. Trimming removed 1 base from V and 4 bases from J, with 10 bases in between. As regards this clone: What it recognizes is unknown.

Sequenced material: CD4+ T cells from PBMCs cultured with SARS-CoV-2 spike peptides, taken before COVID-19 vaccination. The rearrangement uses TRBV6-1 and TRBJ1-2, with unresolved D. This receptor was taken from a human donor who received a COVID-19 vaccine. The CDR3 DNA reads as TGTGCCAGCAGTGAAGACGGGCGCCGCTATGGCTACACCTTC. Translation gives CASSEDGRRYGYTF.